This TCR beta chain was captured in a study of human T cells and chemical hapten exposure. Overall study results and limits: Significantly more large CDR3 similarity clusters arose among expanded TCRs than among controls.

Under the authors' procedure: Sample-level TCR yields exhibited a median of about 91,000, with a range of roughly 23,224 to 750,000. TCRdb independently ran MiXCR on the RACE reads; one entry per CDR3 protein. It is TCRdb's table, rather than the study itself, that gives the V and J calls and clone size. The data contain nearly 80,000 distinct CDR3 sequences, 9% to 12% of them singletons. V gave up 0 bases and J gave up 7 bases, with 12 bases separating them. This CDR3 spans 13 amino acids. Germline CDR1 DFQATT, CDR2 SNEGSKA (reference sequence). As for time point: patch test 1, 2 weeks after DPC sensitization. Noted treatment: therapeutic diphenylcyclopropenone sensitization with weekly scalp DPC. As to this clonotype: What it recognizes is unknown.

Specimen: whole blood, collected in connection with sensitization to the hapten diphenylcyclopropenone (DPC). This chain uses TRBV20-1 with TRBJ1-1; D is uncertain. The clonotype originates from a woman aged 50 to 60 with alopecia areata. Some clones in this sample may be carry-over from other donors' samples. The CDR3 protein is CSAREWGVGEAFF. CDR3 DNA: TGCAGTGCTAGAGAGTGGGGTGTCGGTGAAGCTTTCTTT.